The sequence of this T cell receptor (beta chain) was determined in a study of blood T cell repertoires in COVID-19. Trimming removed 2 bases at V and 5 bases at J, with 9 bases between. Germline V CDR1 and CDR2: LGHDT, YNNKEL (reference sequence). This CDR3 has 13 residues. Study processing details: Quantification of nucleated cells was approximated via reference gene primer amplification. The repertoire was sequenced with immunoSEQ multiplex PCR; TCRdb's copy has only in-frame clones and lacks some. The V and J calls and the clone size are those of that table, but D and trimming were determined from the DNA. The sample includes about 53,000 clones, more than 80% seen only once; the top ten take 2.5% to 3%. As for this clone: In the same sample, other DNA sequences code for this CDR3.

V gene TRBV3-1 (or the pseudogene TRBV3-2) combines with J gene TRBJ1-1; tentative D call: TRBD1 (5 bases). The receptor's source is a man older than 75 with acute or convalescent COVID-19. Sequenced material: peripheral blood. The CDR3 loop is CASSQKRGTEAFF. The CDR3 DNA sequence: TGTGCCAGCAGCCAAAAACGGGGGACTGAAGCTTTCTTT.